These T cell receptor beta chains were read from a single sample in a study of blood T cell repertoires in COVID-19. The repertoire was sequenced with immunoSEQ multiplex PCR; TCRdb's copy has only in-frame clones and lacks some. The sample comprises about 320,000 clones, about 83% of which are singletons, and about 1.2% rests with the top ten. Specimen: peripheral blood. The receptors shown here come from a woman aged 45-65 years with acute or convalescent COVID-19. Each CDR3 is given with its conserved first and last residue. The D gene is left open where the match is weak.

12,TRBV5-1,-,CASSQGIDEQYF
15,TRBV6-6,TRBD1,CASLVRGRGNTEAFF
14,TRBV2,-,CASMGGAGGDTQYF
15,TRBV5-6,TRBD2,CASSPKRGASDTQYF
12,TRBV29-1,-,CSVNAGEGGYTF
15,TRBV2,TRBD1,CASSWTGGDTGELFF
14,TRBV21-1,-,CASSNTGQGEEDTF
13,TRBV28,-,CASSSPGNYGYTF
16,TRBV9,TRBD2,CASSEGAAGGAYEQYF
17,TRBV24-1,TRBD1,CATSDRTGPTGTDTQYF
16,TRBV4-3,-,CASSQGVSTGNEKLFF
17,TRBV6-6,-,CASSRSHQVNLNEKLFF
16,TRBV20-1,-,CSATENRVSSRYGYTF
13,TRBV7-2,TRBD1,CASSSDRGKPQHF
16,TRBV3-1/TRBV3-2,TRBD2,CASSPYLQRDTSEQFF
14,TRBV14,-,CASSLTGFRETQYF
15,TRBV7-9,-,CASSLARGRPETQYF
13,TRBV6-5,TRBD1,CASSRDRGPGAFF
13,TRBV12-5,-,CASGLESGTEAFF
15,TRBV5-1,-,CASRLPGESYNEQFF
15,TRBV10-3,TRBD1,CAISETIRGRNGYTF
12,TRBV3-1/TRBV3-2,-,CASSSPDTEAFF
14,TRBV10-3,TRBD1,CAISESTGGTEAFF
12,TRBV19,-,CASRIGHTEAFF
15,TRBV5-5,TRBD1,CASSPRGQGPYEQYF
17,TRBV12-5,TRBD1,CASGLVQGIETKNIQYF
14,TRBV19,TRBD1,CASSVQGYGNTIYF
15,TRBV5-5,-,CASSISGRINEKLFF
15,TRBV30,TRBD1,CAWSGTGGEIYGYTF
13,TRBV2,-,CASSVLEGLGYTF
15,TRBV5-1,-,CASSLTGLGANVLTF
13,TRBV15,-,CATSPKFGEKLFF
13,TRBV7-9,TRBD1,CASSVSGTVEAFF
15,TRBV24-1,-,CATSNREGINSPLHF
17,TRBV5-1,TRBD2,CASSRTSGGLSTDTQYF
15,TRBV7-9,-,CASSLDREGPRGYTF
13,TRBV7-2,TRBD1,CASTRQGVNEQFF
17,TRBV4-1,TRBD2,CASSQDTSGDSRDTQYF
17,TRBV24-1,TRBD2,CATRGTSGDSSYNEQFF
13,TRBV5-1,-,CASSRDGLETQYF
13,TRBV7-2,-,CASSGGGRTGQYF
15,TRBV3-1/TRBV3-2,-,CASSQVDQGAYGYTF
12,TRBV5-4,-,CASTLRASPLHF
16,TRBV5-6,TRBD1,CASSSTWTGTSSPLHF
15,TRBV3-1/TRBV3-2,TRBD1,CASSPGTGVTDTQYF
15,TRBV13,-,CASSTHPGQGYEQYF
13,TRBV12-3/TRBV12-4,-,CASSLGGNTEAFF
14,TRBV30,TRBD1,CAWRDRGNNSPLHF
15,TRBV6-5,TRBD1,CASSLYAQGHTEAFF
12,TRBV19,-,CASSFRDSEAFF
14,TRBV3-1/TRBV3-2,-,CASSQAPLSFTQYF